These T cell receptor beta chains were read from a single sample in a study of T cell changes during pregnancy in multiple sclerosis. Only in-frame clones appear in the TCRdb table, and some are missing; sequencing was by immunoSEQ multiplex PCR. The sample lists 100,000 or so clones; 90% to 95% were seen once. The material was peripheral blood, obtained after pregnancy. These receptors all stem from a female donor with multiple sclerosis, enrolled in a pregnancy study. Each CDR3 is given with its conserved first and last residue. The order of the fields is J gene, D gene, V gene, clone size, CDR3 protein, CDR3 DNA. D genes are given only for firm matches. Some rows have no size entry. The others give once, few or many, or a class for an expanded clone.

>TRBJ2-1|TRBD2|TRBV2|once
CASSDPFSGGANNEQFF
TGTGCCAGCAGTGATCCGTTTAGCGGGGGAGCAAACAATGAGCAGTTCTTC
>TRBJ2-7|.|TRBV12-5|.
CASGLVSGVGYEQYF
TGTGCTAGTGGTTTGGTATCCGGGGTGGGCTACGAGCAGTACTTC
>TRBJ1-4|.|TRBV7-9|.
CASSLREVGEKLFF
TGTGCCAGCAGCTTACGGGAGGTGGGGGAAAAACTGTTTTTT
>TRBJ2-1|TRBD2|TRBV4-1|.
CASSQEMYPAGGPREQFF
TGCGCCAGCAGCCAAGAGATGTACCCAGCGGGGGGGCCCCGGGAGCAGTTCTTC
>TRBJ2-3|.|TRBV10-3|.
CAISERDTTDTQYF
TGTGCCATCAGTGAAAGGGACACCACAGATACGCAGTATTTT
>TRBJ1-6|TRBD1|TRBV6-5|.
CASSSGQGANSPLHF
TGTGCCAGCAGTTCAGGACAGGGGGCTAATTCACCCCTCCACTTT
>TRBJ1-1|.|TRBV9|.
CASSVVSRRNTEAFF
TGTGCCAGCAGCGTAGTAAGCAGGCGCAACACTGAAGCTTTCTTT
>TRBJ1-2|.|TRBV2|.
CASSGGQRYYGYTF
TGTGCCAGCAGTGGCGGGCAGCGGTACTATGGCTACACCTTC
>TRBJ1-1|TRBD1|TRBV27|few
CASSSTGITEAFF
TGTGCCAGCAGTTCGACAGGGATCACTGAAGCTTTCTTT
>TRBJ2-1|TRBD2|TRBV7-9|once
CASSPSGGYIEQFF
TGTGCCAGCAGCCCTAGCGGGGGGTATATTGAGCAGTTCTTC
>TRBJ1-1|TRBD1|TRBV4-1|.
CASGDRENTEAFF
TGCGCCAGCGGGGACAGGGAGAACACTGAAGCTTTCTTT
>TRBJ1-2|TRBD1|TRBV7-2|.
CASSPGQGVGYTF
TGTGCCAGCAGCCCGGGACAGGGCGTAGGCTACACCTTC
>TRBJ1-1|.|TRBV4-2|.
CASSQVLADTEAFF
TGTGCCAGCAGCCAAGTATTGGCGGACACTGAAGCTTTCTTT
>TRBJ2-5|TRBD2|TRBV7-3|.
CASSLTLGGAETQYF
TGTGCCAGCAGCTTAACCCTCGGGGGGGCAGAGACCCAGTACTTC
>TRBJ2-1|.|TRBV7-8|.
CASSSRVVEQFF
TGTGCCAGCAGCTCCAGGGTAGTTGAGCAGTTCTTC
>TRBJ2-5|TRBD2|TRBV6-1|.
CASSEVAGGQETQYF
TGTGCCAGCAGTGAGGTAGCGGGGGGGCAAGAGACCCAGTACTTC
>TRBJ1-2|TRBD1|TRBV7-8|.
CASSSRDRDRNGYTF
TGTGCCAGCAGCTCGAGGGACAGGGATAGGAATGGCTACACCTTC
>TRBJ1-1|.|TRBV5-1|.
CASSLDPGVNTEAFF
TGCGCCAGCAGCTTGGACCCAGGGGTGAACACTGAAGCTTTCTTT
>TRBJ2-7|.|TRBV5-1|.
CASSLRLDSSEQYF
TGCGCCAGCAGCTTGCGGCTGGACTCATCCGAGCAGTACTTC
>TRBJ1-5|.|TRBV13|.
CASSLGGGAYGNQPQHF
TGTGCCAGCAGCTTAGGTGGGGGGGCTTACGGCAATCAGCCCCAGCATTTT
>TRBJ1-3|.|TRBV7-9|.
CASSWDGQRDTIYF
TGTGCCAGCAGCTGGGACGGACAGAGAGACACCATATATTTT
>TRBJ1-1|TRBD1|TRBV6-5|.
CASSPRTGANTEAFF
TGTGCCAGCAGTCCCCGGACAGGGGCGAACACTGAAGCTTTCTTT
>TRBJ1-6|.|TRBV27|.
CASSFAGNNSPLHF
TGTGCCAGCAGTTTTGCAGGGAATAATTCACCCCTCCACTTT
>TRBJ2-1|.|TRBV5-1|.
CASSLAGQYNEQFF
TGCGCCAGCAGCTTGGCTGGGCAGTACAATGAGCAGTTCTTC
>TRBJ1-1|.|TRBV6-1|.
CASSEVEGITEAFF
TGTGCCAGCAGTGAAGTCGAGGGAATAACTGAAGCTTTCTTT
>TRBJ2-7|TRBD1|TRBV4-1|few
CASSQDRRTGSEQYF
TGCGCCAGCAGCCAAGATCGAAGGACAGGGTCCGAGCAGTACTTC